This is a list of T cell receptor beta chains from one sample in a study of blood T cell repertoires in COVID-19. The table came from immunoSEQ multiplex PCR; TCRdb's copy has only in-frame clones and leaves some out. The repertoire holds about 140,000 clones, with roughly 86% as singletons. The sample comprised PBMCs or T cells enriched from blood (not recorded which). These receptors all stem from a woman in her 50s with acute COVID-19. CDR3s include the opening cysteine and the closing phenylalanine or tryptophan. The order of the fields is CDR3 protein, CDR3 DNA, J gene, V gene, D gene, clone size. D genes are given only for firm matches. Clone size is stated in some rows and not others, as once, few, many or a class when expanded.

CASSKSRGNINEQYF TGTGCCAGCTCTAAGTCACGCGGTAATATCAACGAGCAGTACTTC TRBJ2-7 TRBV27 - -
CASSLGQGTDTQYF TGTGCCAGCAGCTTGGGACAGGGCACAGATACGCAGTATTTT TRBJ2-3 TRBV7-3 TRBD1 -
CASSLGTIQENYGYTF TGTGCCAGTAGCCTAGGAACAATACAGGAGAACTATGGCTACACCTTC TRBJ1-2 TRBV19 - -
CATAQESEQYF TGTGCCACCGCTCAGGAAAGCGAGCAGTACTTC TRBJ2-7 TRBV24-1 - -
CASSGQGYEQYF TGTGCCAGCAGTGGACAGGGTTACGAGCAGTACTTC TRBJ2-7 TRBV25-1 TRBD1 few
CASSPSGTSTDTQYF TGTGCCAGCAGTCCCTCCGGGACTAGCACAGATACGCAGTATTTT TRBJ2-3 TRBV6-4 - -
CASSRAHGYTDTQYF TGTGCCAGTTCCAGGGCGCACGGGTACACAGATACGCAGTATTTT TRBJ2-3 TRBV19 - -
CASSLRDRGTYEQYF TGTGCCAGCAGCTTAAGGGACAGGGGGACCTACGAGCAGTACTTC TRBJ2-7 TRBV7-9 TRBD1 -
CASSPSWQGAGGYTF TGTGCCAGCAGTCCATCCTGGCAGGGGGCGGGGGGCTACACCTTC TRBJ1-2 TRBV27 TRBD1 -
CASSVAASPYNTDTQYF TGTGCCAGCAGCGTAGCAGCTAGTCCATATAACACGGATACGCAGTATTTT TRBJ2-3 TRBV9 - -
CSVTSGSGNEQFF TGCAGCGTGACTAGCGGGAGTGGCAATGAGCAGTTCTTC TRBJ2-1 TRBV29-1 TRBD2 -
CATVTDTQYF TGTGCCACCGTTACAGATACGCAGTATTTT TRBJ2-3 TRBV2 - -
CSASGGGGRDTQYF TGCAGTGCTAGTGGCGGGGGCGGGAGAGATACGCAGTATTTT TRBJ2-3 TRBV20-1 - -
CSGSGTVEQFF TGCAGTGGTAGCGGGACTGTTGAGCAGTTCTTC TRBJ2-1 TRBV29-1 TRBD2 -
CSVESRNTGELFF TGCAGCGTTGAATCCAGGAACACCGGGGAGCTGTTTTTT TRBJ2-2 TRBV29-1 - few
CASSHILTGAPVTF TGCGCCAGCAGCCACATACTGACAGGGGCCCCAGTCACCTTC TRBJ1-2 TRBV5-1 TRBD1 -
CASTRDRGQTGELFF TGTGCCAGCACCCGGGACAGGGGGCAGACCGGGGAGCTGTTTTTT TRBJ2-2 TRBV6-5 TRBD1 once